One and the same sample provided the 11 T cell receptor beta chains below, sequenced in a study of PD-1 blockade in classical Hodgkin lymphoma. No patient escaped relapse after autologous stem cell transplantation, and brentuximab vedotin exposure varied. Repertoires were generated with immunoSEQ multiplex PCR, while TCRdb's copy carries only in-frame clones and drops some. The table lists nearly 55,000 clones, roughly 80% of them singletons. The sample here was peripheral blood mononuclear cells (PBMCs), taken at baseline. Receptor source: a human donor with classical Hodgkin lymphoma.

This clone has a handful of counts. This chain joins TRBV28 and TRBJ1-5; 8 bases align to TRBD1. The germline V gene encodes CDR1 MDHEN and CDR2 SYDVKM. The CDR3 runs 14 residues. V lost 5 bases and J lost 7; bases outside the gene matches: 7. The CDR3 DNA follows: TGTGCCAGCAGTCCTACAGGGGGAATCCAGCCCCAGCATTTT. Its protein is CASSPTGGIQPQHF.

The chain recombines TRBV5-1 with TRBJ1-1, with 9 bases that match TRBD1. CDR3 length: 15 amino acids. Germline V lookup: CDR1 SGHRS, CDR2 YFSETQ. Trimming took 1 base from V and 1 from J; bases not matched to a gene: 2. DNA of the CDR3: TGCGCCAGCAGCTTGACAGGGGGCGAGAACACTGAAGCTTTCTTT. Translated, it gives CASSLTGGENTEAFF.

This chain uses TRBV9 with TRBJ2-2; 11 bases align to TRBD2. J gave up 1 base and V 0 bases, and 8 bases lay outside the gene matches. Germline V CDR1 and CDR2: SGDLS, YYNGEE. This CDR3 spans 19 amino acids. CDR3 in DNA: TGTGCCAGCAGCGTAGACGGACTAGCGGGTTGGGGGAACACCGGGGAGCTGTTTTTT. Translated, it gives CASSVDGLAGWGNTGELFF.

V and J are TRBV4-1 and TRBJ1-1, with D possibly TRBD1 on 5 matching bases. V lost 4 bases to trimming and J lost 1 base, with 10 bases between them. The CDR3 extends over 14 amino acids. CDR1 is MGHRA and CDR2 is YSYEKL in the germline V gene. The CDR3 nucleotides read TGCGCCAGCAGCCCGCGCAGGGAGAACACTGAAGCTTTCTTT. It specifies CASSPRRENTEAFF.

The chain combines TRBV18 with TRBJ1-3; maybe TRBD1 (6 bases). The germline V and J ends were trimmed by 4 bases and 0 bases, with 7 bases remaining between them. Germline V gives CDR1 KGHSH, CDR2 LQKENI. The CDR3 totals 14 residues. The CDR3 nucleotides are TGTGCCAGCTCACTACAGGGCTCTGGAAACACCATATATTTT. It specifies CASSLQGSGNTIYF.

Here the CDR3 reads CAISGPGTGVFENTIYF. The CDR3 nucleotides read TGTGCCATCAGTGGTCCCGGGACAGGGGTGTTCGAAAACACCATATATTTT. The genes are TRBV10-3 and TRBJ1-3; 10 nucleotides align to TRBD1. V was pared by 4 bases and J by 6 bases, with 12 bases of the junction left unmatched. Per germline, CDR1 ENHRY and CDR2 SYGVKD. The CDR3 is 17 residues long.

This clone was found once. The V and J genes are TRBV11-3 and TRBJ2-5, with D tentatively TRBD2 (6 bases). CDR1 and CDR2 from the germline V gene are SGHNT and YENEEA. The length of the CDR3 is 14 residues. Trimming took 1 base from V and 4 from J, leaving 10 bases between them. The CDR3, as DNA: TGTGCCAGCAGCTTAGGGGGGGTGCGAGAGACCCAGTACTTC. The encoded protein is CASSLGGVRETQYF.

CDR3 coding DNA: TGCGCCAGCAATCCAGGGAGTCCCGGGGAGCTGTTTTTT. Encoded protein: CASNPGSPGELFF. V gene TRBV5-1 combines with J gene TRBJ2-2; the D call may be TRBD1 or TRBD2 (5 bases each). The germline V gene has CDR1 SGHRS and CDR2 YFSETQ. V was shortened by 6 bases and J by 6 bases, with 12 bases between the two germline ends. This CDR3 contains 13 residues. The full variable domain, its missing parts supplied by reference TRBV5-1 and TRBJ2-2, is KAGVTQTPRYLIKTRGQQVTLSCSPISGHRSVSWYQQTPGQGLQFLFEYFSETQRNKGNFPGRFSGRQFSNSRSEMNVSTLELGDSALYLCASNPGSPGELFFGEGSRLTVL.

V gene TRBV6-5 combines with J gene TRBJ2-7; D perhaps matches TRBD2 (5 bases). This CDR3 is 13 amino acids long. Trimming took 5 bases from V and 2 from J, leaving 10 bases between them. Looked up from germline, CDR1 is MNHEY and CDR2 is SVGAGI. CDR3 region: CASSPDYTYEQYF. The CDR3 region has the DNA TGTGCCAGCAGTCCCGACTATACCTACGAGCAGTACTTC.

This clone has a single count. This chain links TRBV18 with TRBJ2-3; 11 bases agree with TRBD2. This CDR3 comprises 16 residues. CDR1 KGHSH and CDR2 LQKENI come from the germline V gene. Losses at the gene ends were 6 bases for V and 1 base for J; bases not matched to a gene: 6. CDR3 loop: CASSPSLAGGTDTQYF. For the CDR3, the DNA is TGTGCCAGCTCTCCATCACTAGCGGGGGGCACAGATACGCAGTATTTT.

The rearrangement uses TRBV20-1 and TRBJ1-2; D gene ambiguous. From germline, CDR1 is DFQATT and CDR2 SNEGSKA (reference sequence). The CDR3 totals 11 residues. The DNA of the CDR3 is TGCAGCCCCCTTGTCCGGCCCATGTACACCTTC. Amino acid sequence: CSPLVRPMYTF.